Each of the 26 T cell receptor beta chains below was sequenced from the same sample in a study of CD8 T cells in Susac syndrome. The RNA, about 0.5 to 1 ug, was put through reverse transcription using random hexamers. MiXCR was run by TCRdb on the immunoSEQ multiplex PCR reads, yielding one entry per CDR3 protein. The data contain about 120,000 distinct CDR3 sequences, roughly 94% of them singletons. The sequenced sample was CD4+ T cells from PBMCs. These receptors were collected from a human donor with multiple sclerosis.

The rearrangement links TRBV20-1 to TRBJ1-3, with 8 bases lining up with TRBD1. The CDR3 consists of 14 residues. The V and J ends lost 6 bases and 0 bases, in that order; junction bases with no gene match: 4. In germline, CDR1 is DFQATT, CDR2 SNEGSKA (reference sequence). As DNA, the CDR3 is TGCAGTGCCAGGGACAGGTACTCTGGAAACACCATATATTTT. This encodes CSARDRYSGNTIYF.

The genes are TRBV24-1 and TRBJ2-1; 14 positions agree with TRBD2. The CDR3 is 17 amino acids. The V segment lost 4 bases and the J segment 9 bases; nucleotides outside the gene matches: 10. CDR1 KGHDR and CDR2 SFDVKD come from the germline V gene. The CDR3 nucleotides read TGTGCCACCAGTGACACGAGACTAGCGGGAGGGCTCACTGAGCAGTTCTTC. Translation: CATSDTRLAGGLTEQFF.

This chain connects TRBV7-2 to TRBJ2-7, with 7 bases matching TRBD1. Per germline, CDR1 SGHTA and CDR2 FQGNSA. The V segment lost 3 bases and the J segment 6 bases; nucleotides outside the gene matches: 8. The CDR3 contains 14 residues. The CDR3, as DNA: TGTGCCAGCAGCTTGAAGGGGGCACCCCTCGAGCAGTACTTC. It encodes CASSLKGAPLEQYF.

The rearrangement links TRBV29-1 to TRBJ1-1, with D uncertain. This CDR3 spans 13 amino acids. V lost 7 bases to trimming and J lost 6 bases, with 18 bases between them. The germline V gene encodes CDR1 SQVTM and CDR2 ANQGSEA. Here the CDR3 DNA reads TGCAGCGGGTCCCTGGCGTGGGGTGCTGAAGCTTTCTTT. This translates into CSGSLAWGAEAFF. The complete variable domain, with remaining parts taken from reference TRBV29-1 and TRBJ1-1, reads SAVISQKPSRDICQRGTSLTIQCQVDSQVTMMFWYRQQPGQSLTLIATANQGSEATYESGFVIDKFPISRPNLTFSTLTVSNMSPEDSSIYLCSGSLAWGAEAFFGQGTRLTVV.

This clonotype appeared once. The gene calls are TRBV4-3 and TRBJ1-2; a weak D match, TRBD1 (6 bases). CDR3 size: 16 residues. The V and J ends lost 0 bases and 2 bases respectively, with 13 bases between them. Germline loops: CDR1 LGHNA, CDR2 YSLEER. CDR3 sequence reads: CASSQDRGLANYGYTF. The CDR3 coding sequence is TGCGCCAGCAGCCAAGATAGGGGGTTAGCGAACTATGGCTACACCTTC.

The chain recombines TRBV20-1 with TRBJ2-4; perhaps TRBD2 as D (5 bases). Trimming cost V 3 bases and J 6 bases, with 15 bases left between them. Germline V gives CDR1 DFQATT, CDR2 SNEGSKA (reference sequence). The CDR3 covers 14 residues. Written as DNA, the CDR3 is TGCAGTGCTAGGGGAGCCCTAGGCGGAAACATTCAGTACTTC. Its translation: CSARGALGGNIQYF.

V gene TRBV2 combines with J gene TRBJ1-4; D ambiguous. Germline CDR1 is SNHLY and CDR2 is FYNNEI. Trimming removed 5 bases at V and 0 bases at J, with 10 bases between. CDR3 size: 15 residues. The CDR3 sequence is CASSKKASTNEKLFF. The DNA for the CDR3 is TGTGCCAGCAGTAAGAAGGCTTCAACTAATGAAAAACTGTTTTTT.

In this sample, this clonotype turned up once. CDR3 DNA: TGTGCCAGCATGCCGGGAAGGCAGGGAATGTATCACAGGGGTGGCTACACCTTC. Translating gives CASMPGRQGMYHRGGYTF. V is TRBV6-2 or TRBV6-3 and J is TRBJ1-2; 7 nucleotides agree with TRBD1. Germline V CDR1 and CDR2: MNHEY, SVGEGT. V trimming: 7 bases; J trimming: 7 bases; junction bases outside the gene matches: 24. CDR3 length: 18 residues.

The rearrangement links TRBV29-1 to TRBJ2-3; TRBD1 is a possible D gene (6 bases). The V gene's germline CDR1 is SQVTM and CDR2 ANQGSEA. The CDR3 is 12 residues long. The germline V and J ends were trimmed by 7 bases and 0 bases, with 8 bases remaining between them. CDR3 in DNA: TGCAGCGGACAGGCGAGCACAGATACGCAGTATTTT. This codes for CSGQASTDTQYF.

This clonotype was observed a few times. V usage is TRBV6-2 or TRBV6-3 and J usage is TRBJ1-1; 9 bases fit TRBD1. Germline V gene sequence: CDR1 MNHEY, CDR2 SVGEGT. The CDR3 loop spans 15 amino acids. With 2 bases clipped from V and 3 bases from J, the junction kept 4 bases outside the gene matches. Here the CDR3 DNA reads TGTGCCAGCAGTTACAGCCGGGACAGGGACACTGAAGCTTTCTTT. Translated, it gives CASSYSRDRDTEAFF.

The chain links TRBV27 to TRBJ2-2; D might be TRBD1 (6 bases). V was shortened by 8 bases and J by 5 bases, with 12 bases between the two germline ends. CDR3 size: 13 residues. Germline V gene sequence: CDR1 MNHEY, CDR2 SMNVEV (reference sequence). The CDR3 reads CASRTVRTGELFF. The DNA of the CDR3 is TGTGCCAGCCGGACAGTGAGGACCGGGGAGCTGTTTTTT.

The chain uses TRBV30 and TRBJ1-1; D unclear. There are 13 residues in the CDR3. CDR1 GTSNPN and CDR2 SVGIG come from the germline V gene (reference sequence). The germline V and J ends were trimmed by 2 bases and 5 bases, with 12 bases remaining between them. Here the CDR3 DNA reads TGTGCCTGGAGTCCCGTAACGAAGACTGAAGCTTTCTTT. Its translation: CAWSPVTKTEAFF. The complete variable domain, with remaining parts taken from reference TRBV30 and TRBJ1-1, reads SQTIHQWPATLVQPVGSPLSLECTVEGTSNPNLYWYRQAAGRGLQLLFYSVGIGQISSEVPQNLSASRPQDRQFILSSKKLLLSDSGFYLCAWSPVTKTEAFFGQGTRLTVV.

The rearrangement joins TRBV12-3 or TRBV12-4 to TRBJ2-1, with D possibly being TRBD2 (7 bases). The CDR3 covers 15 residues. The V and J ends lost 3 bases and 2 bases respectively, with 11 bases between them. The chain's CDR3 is CASSFGGGPYNEQFF. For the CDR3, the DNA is TGTGCCAGCAGTTTTGGGGGGGGGCCCTACAATGAGCAGTTCTTC.

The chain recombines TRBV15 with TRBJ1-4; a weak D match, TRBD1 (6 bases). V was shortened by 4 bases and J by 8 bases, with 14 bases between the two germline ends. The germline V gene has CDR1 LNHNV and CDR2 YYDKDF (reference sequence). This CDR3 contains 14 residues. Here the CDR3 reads CATSKYRENEKLFF. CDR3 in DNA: TGTGCCACCAGCAAATACAGGGAGAACGAAAAACTGTTTTTT.

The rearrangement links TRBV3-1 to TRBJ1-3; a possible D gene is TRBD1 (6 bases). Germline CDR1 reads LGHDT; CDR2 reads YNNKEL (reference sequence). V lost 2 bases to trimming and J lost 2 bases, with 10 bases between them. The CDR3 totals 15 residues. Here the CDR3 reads CASSQLRGTGNTIYF. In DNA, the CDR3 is TGTGCCAGCAGCCAATTGAGGGGGACTGGAAACACCATATATTTT.

As DNA, the CDR3 is TGTGCCAGCAGCTCGCTGTACAGGGTCCCTGAAGCTTTCTTT. Protein: CASSSLYRVPEAFF. The rearrangement uses TRBV7-2 and TRBJ1-1; D possibly corresponds to TRBD1 (6 bases). CDR3 length equals 14 residues. Trimming cost V 4 bases and J 6 bases, with 15 bases left between them. From germline, CDR1 is SGHTA and CDR2 FQGNSA.

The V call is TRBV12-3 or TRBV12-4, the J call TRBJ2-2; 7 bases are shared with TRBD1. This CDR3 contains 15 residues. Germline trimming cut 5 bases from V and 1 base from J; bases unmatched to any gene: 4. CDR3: CASSRRTGNTGELFF. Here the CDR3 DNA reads TGTGCCAGCAGTCGCCGGACAGGGAACACCGGGGAGCTGTTTTTT.

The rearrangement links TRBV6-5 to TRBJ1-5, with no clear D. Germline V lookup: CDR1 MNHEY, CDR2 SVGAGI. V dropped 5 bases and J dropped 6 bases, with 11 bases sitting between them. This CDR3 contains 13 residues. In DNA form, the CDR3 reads TGTGCCAGCAGTCGGCAGGAAAGTCAGCCCCAGCATTTT. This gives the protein CASSRQESQPQHF.

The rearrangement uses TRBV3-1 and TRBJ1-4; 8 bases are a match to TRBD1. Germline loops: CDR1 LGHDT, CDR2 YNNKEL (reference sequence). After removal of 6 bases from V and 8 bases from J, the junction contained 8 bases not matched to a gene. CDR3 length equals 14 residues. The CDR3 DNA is TGTGCCAGCAGTTGGATGGGGACAGGCGAAAAACTGTTTTTT. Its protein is CASSWMGTGEKLFF.

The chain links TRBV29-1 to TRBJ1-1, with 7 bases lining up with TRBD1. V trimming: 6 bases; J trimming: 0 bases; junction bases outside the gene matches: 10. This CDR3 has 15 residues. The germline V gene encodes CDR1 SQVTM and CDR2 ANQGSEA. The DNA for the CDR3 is TGCAGCGTCCGCAGGGGGTTGGTCGTGAACACTGAAGCTTTCTTT. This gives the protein CSVRRGLVVNTEAFF.

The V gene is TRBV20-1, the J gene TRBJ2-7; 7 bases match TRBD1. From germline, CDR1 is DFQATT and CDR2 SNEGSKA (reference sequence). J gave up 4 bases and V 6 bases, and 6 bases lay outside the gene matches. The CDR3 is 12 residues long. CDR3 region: CSALRDSYEQYF. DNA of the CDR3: TGCAGTGCCCTTCGGGACAGTTACGAGCAGTACTTC.

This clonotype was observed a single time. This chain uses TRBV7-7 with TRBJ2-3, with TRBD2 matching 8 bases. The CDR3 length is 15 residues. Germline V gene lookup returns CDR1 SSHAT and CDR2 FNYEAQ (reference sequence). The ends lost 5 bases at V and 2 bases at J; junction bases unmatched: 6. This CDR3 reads CASSTSGSNTDTQYF. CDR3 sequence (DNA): TGTGCCAGCAGCACAAGCGGGAGTAACACAGATACGCAGTATTTT.

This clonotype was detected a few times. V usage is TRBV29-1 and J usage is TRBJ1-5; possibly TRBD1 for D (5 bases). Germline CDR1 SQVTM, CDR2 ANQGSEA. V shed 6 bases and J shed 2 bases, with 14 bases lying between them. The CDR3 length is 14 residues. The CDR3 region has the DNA TGCAGCGTGGCAGCAGGGACGGGCAATCAGCCCCAGCATTTT. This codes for CSVAAGTGNQPQHF.

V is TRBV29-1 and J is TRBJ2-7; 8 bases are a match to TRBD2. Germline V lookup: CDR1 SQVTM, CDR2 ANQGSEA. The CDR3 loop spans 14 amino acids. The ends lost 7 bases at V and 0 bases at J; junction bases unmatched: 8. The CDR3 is CSATSGTSSYEQYF. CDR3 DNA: TGCAGCGCCACTAGCGGAACGAGCTCCTACGAGCAGTACTTC.

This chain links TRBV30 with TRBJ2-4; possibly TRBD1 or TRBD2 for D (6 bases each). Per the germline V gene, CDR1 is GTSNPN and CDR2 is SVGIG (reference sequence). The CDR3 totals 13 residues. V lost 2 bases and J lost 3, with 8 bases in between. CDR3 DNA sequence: TGTGCCTGGAGTAAGGGGGGCAAAAACATTCAGTACTTC. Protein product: CAWSKGGKNIQYF.

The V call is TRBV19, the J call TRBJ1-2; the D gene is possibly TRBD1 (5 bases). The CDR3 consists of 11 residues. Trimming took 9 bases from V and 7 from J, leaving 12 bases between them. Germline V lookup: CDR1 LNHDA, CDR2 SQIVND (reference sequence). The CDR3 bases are TGTGCCAGCCGTTTTAGGGGTGGCTACACCTTC. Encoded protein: CASRFRGGYTF. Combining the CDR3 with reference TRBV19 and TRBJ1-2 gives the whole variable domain DGGITQSPKYLFRKEGQNVTLSCEQNLNHDAMYWYRQDPGQGLRLIYYSQIVNDFQKGDIAEGYSVSREKKESFPLTVTSAQKNPTAFYLCASRFRGGYTFGSGTRLTVV.